The 3 T cell receptor beta chains below all came from one sample that was sequenced in a study of T cell repertoires in cytomegalovirus infection. The antigens of these receptors remain unknown. TCRdb independently ran MiXCR on the reads; one entry per CDR3 protein. Of fewer than 650,000 distinct CDR3 sequences in the sample, around two fifths are singletons; the top ten hold 48%. This sample comprised cultured PBMCs, obtained from culture after CMV antigen stimulation. The receptors stem from a human donor in good health (CMV status not recorded). Some clones in this sample may be carry-over from other donors' samples.

There are a few counts of this clonotype. The rearrangement links TRBV28 to TRBJ2-2; 9 bases line up with TRBD2. Germline CDR1 MDHEN, CDR2 SYDVKM. Trimming took 4 bases from V and 6 from J; bases not matched to a gene: 12. The CDR3 totals 17 residues. The CDR3 loop reads CASSYPGGSGGPGELFF. The CDR3 DNA sequence: TGTGCCAGCAGTTACCCCGGTGGTAGCGGGGGCCCCGGGGAGCTGTTTTTT.

The CDR3 region has the DNA TGTGCCAGCAGAAAGCCCTCCGGGGGAGGGACCCAGTACTTC. It encodes CASRKPSGGGTQYF. The rearrangement links TRBV7-4 to TRBJ2-5, with D tentatively TRBD2 (6 bases). Germline-derived CDR1 and CDR2 are SGHVT and SQSDAQ. This CDR3 contains 14 residues. Trimming cost V 6 bases and J 7 bases, with 18 bases left between them.

The V and J genes are TRBV6-8 and TRBJ2-5; the D gene is possibly TRBD1 (6 bases). Germline V gene sequence: CDR1 MNHGY, CDR2 SAAAGT. The length of the CDR3 is 16 residues. V dropped 5 bases and J dropped 2 bases, with 18 bases sitting between them. CDR3 loop: CASSAPSGTLQETQYF. Here the CDR3 DNA reads TGTGCCAGCAGTGCACCCTCCGGGACACTTCAAGAGACCCAGTACTTC.